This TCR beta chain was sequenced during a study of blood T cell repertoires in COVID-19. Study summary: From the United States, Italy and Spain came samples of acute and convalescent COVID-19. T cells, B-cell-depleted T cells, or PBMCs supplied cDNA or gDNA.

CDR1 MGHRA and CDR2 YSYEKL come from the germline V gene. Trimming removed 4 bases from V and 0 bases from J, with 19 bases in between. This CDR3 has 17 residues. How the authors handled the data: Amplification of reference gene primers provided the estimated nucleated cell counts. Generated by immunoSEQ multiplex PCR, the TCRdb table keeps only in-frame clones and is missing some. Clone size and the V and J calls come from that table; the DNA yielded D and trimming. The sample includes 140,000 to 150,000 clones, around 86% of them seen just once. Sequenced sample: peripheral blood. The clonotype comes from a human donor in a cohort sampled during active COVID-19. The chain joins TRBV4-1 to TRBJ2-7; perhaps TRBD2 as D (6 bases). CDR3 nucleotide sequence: TGCGCCAGCAGCCCAACAAGGGGACTGGGCTCCTCCTACGAGCAGTACTTC. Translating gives CASSPTRGLGSSYEQYF.